A selection of T cell receptor beta chains follows, all from one sample in a study of blood T cell repertoires in COVID-19. Some clones are missing from TCRdb's copy, which holds only in-frame ones; the method was immunoSEQ multiplex PCR. Of some 140,000 clones listed, 79% are singletons. Sequenced material: peripheral blood. These receptor sequences come from a man aged 55-75 years with acute or convalescent COVID-19. The CDR3 runs from the conserved cysteine through the conserved F or W. A D gene is named only where the DNA matches it firmly. The size field is filled for only some rows; it gives once, few, many or a size class.

clone_size: -; v_call: TRBV7-2; j_call: TRBJ1-3; d_call: -; cdr3_nt: TGTGCCAGCAGCTTGGGGCCTGGAAACACCATATATTTT; cdr3_aa: CASSLGPGNTIYF
clone_size: few; v_call: TRBV2; j_call: TRBJ1-2; d_call: -; cdr3_nt: TGTGCCAGCAGTGTGGCAGCTAACTATGGCTACACCTTC; cdr3_aa: CASSVAANYGYTF
clone_size: -; v_call: TRBV5-6; j_call: TRBJ1-4; d_call: -; cdr3_nt: TGTGCCAGCAGCCTGGGCTGGTTGCAGGGAGAAAAACTGTTTTTT; cdr3_aa: CASSLGWLQGEKLFF
clone_size: -; v_call: TRBV6-1; j_call: TRBJ2-5; d_call: TRBD1; cdr3_nt: TGTGCCAGCAGTGAAGCGGTCAGGGGGCCGGAGACCCAGTACTTC; cdr3_aa: CASSEAVRGPETQYF
clone_size: -; v_call: TRBV6-5; j_call: TRBJ1-2; d_call: TRBD1; cdr3_nt: TGTGCCAGCGGACAGAGTGGGACAGCCTATGGCTACACCTTC; cdr3_aa: CASGQSGTAYGYTF
clone_size: few; v_call: TRBV27; j_call: TRBJ2-3; d_call: TRBD1; cdr3_nt: TGTGCCAGCAGTCCCCTCTACAGGGGGAGCACAGATACGCAGTATTTT; cdr3_aa: CASSPLYRGSTDTQYF
clone_size: -; v_call: TRBV18; j_call: TRBJ2-1; d_call: TRBD2; cdr3_nt: TGTGCCAGCTCACCAGGACTAGTTAACAATGAGCAGTTCTTC; cdr3_aa: CASSPGLVNNEQFF
clone_size: once; v_call: TRBV3-1/TRBV3-2; j_call: TRBJ2-3; d_call: -; cdr3_nt: TGTGCCAGCAGCGCGCAACAGGGTGATACGCAGTATTTT; cdr3_aa: CASSAQQGDTQYF
clone_size: -; v_call: TRBV19; j_call: TRBJ2-5; d_call: TRBD2; cdr3_nt: TGTGCCAGTCGAACTAGCGGGACTGAGACCCAGTACTTC; cdr3_aa: CASRTSGTETQYF
clone_size: -; v_call: TRBV19; j_call: TRBJ2-5; d_call: TRBD1; cdr3_nt: TGTGCCAGTAGACAGACAGGGGAATTGGAGACCCAGTACTTC; cdr3_aa: CASRQTGELETQYF
clone_size: -; v_call: TRBV6-5; j_call: TRBJ1-1; d_call: -; cdr3_nt: TGTGCCAGCAGAATTCAGAAACCCGCTGAAGCTTTCTTT; cdr3_aa: CASRIQKPAEAFF
clone_size: -; v_call: TRBV7-2; j_call: TRBJ1-5; d_call: -; cdr3_nt: TGTGCCAGCGGAGACAGAGTTGGTAGCAATCAGCCCCAGCATTTT; cdr3_aa: CASGDRVGSNQPQHF
clone_size: -; v_call: TRBV3-1/TRBV3-2; j_call: TRBJ2-6; d_call: -; cdr3_nt: TGTGCCAGCAGAGATCGCACGGAGCCAGGGGGGGCCAACGTCCTGACTTTC; cdr3_aa: CASRDRTEPGGANVLTF
clone_size: -; v_call: TRBV7-6; j_call: TRBJ2-2; d_call: TRBD2; cdr3_nt: TGTGCCAGCAGCTTAGGTGCTAGCGGGATTACCGGGGAGCTGTTTTTT; cdr3_aa: CASSLGASGITGELFF